This TCR beta chain was observed in a study of blood T cell repertoires in COVID-19. Study-level background: The origin of the acute and convalescent COVID-19 samples was the United States, Italy and Spain. PBMCs, B-cell-depleted T cells, or T cells were the source of the cDNA or gDNA that made up the material.

Participants' reported clinical history set cohort assignment. A PCR-confirmed or clinician-diagnosed COVID-19 case had contacted exposed participants within 2 weeks of entry. Profiled with immunoSEQ multiplex PCR; TCRdb holds only in-frame clones, not every one. The table shows approximately 300,000 clones, with 90% occurring only once. The TCR sequence derives from a woman in her twenties or thirties who had been exposed to COVID-19. The material sequenced was PBMCs or T cells enriched from blood (not recorded which).

The CDR3 protein is CASREGYHGEAFF. CDR3 in DNA: TGCGCCAGCCGGGAAGGGTATCACGGTGAAGCTTTCTTT. The V and J genes are TRBV5-1 and TRBJ1-1; D call uncertain. In germline, CDR1 is SGHRS, CDR2 YFSETQ. The CDR3 length is 13 residues. Trimming stripped 7 bases from V and 7 bases from J, with 17 bases between.